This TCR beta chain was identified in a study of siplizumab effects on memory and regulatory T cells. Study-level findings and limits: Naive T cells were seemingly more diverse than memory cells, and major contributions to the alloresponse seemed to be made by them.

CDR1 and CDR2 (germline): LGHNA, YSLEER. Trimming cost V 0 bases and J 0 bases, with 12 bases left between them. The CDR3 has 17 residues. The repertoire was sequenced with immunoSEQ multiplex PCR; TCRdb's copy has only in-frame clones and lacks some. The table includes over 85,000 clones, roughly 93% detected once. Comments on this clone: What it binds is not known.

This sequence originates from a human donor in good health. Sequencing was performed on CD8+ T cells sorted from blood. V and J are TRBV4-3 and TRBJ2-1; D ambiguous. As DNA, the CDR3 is TGCGCCAGCAGCCAAGATCCCGGTAAACCCTCCTACAATGAGCAGTTCTTC. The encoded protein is CASSQDPGKPSYNEQFF.